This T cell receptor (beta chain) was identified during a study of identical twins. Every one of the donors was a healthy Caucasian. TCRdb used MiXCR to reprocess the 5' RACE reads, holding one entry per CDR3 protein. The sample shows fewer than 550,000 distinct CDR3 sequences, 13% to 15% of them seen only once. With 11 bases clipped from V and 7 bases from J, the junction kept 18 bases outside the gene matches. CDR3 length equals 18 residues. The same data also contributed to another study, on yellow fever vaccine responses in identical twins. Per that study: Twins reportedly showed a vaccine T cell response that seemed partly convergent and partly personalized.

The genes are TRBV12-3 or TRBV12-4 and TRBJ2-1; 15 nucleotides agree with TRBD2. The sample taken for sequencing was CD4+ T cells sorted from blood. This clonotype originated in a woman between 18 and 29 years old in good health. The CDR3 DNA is TGTGCCTGCTGTCCAGGCGTGTCGGGACTAGCGGGGGGAAATGAGCAGTTCTTC. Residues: CACCPGVSGLAGGNEQFF.